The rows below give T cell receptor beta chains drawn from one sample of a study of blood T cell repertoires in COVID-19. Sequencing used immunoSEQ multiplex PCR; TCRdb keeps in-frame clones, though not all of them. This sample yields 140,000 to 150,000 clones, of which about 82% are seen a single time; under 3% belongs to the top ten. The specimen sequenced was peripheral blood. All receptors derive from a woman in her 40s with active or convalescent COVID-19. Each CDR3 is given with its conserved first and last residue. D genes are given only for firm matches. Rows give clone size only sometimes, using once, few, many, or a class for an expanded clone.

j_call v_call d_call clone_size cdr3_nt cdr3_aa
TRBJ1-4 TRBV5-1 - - TGCGCCAGCAGCCCGGGTCTTCTAACCAATGAAAAACTGTTTTTT CASSPGLLTNEKLFF
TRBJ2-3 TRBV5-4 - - TGTGCCAGCAGCTTGATAAAAGGGGGTACAAACACAGATACGCAGTATTTT CASSLIKGGTNTDTQYF
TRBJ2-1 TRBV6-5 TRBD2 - TGTGCCAGCAGTACGGGACTAGCGGTCTACAATGAGCAGTTCTTC CASSTGLAVYNEQFF
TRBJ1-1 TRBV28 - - TGTGCCAGCAGTTTATGGGAGGGTAACACTGAAGCTTTCTTT CASSLWEGNTEAFF
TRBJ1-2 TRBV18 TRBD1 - TGTGCCAGCTCACTCCGCCCCGCGACAGGGGGATATGGCTACACCTTC CASSLRPATGGYGYTF
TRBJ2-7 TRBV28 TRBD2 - TGTGCCAGCAGTTCCCAGGGAGCGGGGGTTTACGAGCAGTACTTC CASSSQGAGVYEQYF
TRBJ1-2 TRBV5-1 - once TGCGCCAGCAGCTTGGCCCGGGACACCGATGGCTACACCTTC CASSLARDTDGYTF
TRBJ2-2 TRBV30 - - TGTGCCTGTTCCGGGGAGGGGGCCGGGGAGCTGTTTTTT CACSGEGAGELFF
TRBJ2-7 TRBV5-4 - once TGTGCCAGCAGCTTTAATGGGGCCAGGGACTACGAGCAGTACTTC CASSFNGARDYEQYF
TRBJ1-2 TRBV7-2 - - TGTGCCAGCAGCTTAGAGGGGCAGGGTGGCTACACCTTC CASSLEGQGGYTF
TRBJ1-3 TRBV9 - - TGTGCCAGCAGCCCCCGGGTAGCCTCTGGAAACACCATATATTTT CASSPRVASGNTIYF
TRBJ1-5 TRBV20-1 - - TGCAGTGCTAGTGGTGGCGCGGGGTCGGAACGGCCCCAGCATTTT CSASGGAGSERPQHF
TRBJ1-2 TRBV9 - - TGTGCCAGCAGCGAGACTACAGGGACGGCCTCCGTCTATGGCTACACCTTC CASSETTGTASVYGYTF
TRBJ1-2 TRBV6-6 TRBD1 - TGTGCCAGCAGTACCGGAGGACAGGGTAACTATGGCTACACCTTC CASSTGGQGNYGYTF
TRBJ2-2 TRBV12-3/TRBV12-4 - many TGTGCCAGCACCGGGTGGCCCGGGGAGCTGTTTTTT CASTGWPGELFF
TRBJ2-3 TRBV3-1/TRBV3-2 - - TGTGCCAGCAGCCCCAGGGATGGGGCAGATACGCAGTATTTT CASSPRDGADTQYF
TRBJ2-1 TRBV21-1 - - TGTGCCAGCAGCAAATCTGATCCCCCCCAGGGGGTCTACAATGAGCAGTTCTTC CASSKSDPPQGVYNEQFF
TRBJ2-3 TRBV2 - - TGTGCCAGCAGTGTCGATAGCGTCCCAGATACGCAGTATTTT CASSVDSVPDTQYF
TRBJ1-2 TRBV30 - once TGTGCCTGGAGCAAAACAGGGTTTGGCTACACCTTC CAWSKTGFGYTF
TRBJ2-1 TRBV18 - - TGTGCCAGCTCACCGCCGGTTACGATCTCCTACAATGAGCAGTTCTTC CASSPPVTISYNEQFF
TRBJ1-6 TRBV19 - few TGTGCCAGCAGGGTCTCCTATAATTCACCCCTCCACTTT CASRVSYNSPLHF
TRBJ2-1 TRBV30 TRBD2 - TGTGCCTGGAGTGTACCCCTCGGGGGGGGCCCCTACAATGAGCAGTTCTTC CAWSVPLGGGPYNEQFF
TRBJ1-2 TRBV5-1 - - TGCGCCAGCAGCTTGGAAGGACAGCTCTATGGCTACACCTTC CASSLEGQLYGYTF
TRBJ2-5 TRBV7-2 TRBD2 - TGTGCCAGCAGCGCGATGCGGGGGGGTCAAGAGACCCAGTACTTC CASSAMRGGQETQYF
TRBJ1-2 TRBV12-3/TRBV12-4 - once TGTGCCAGCAGTTTATGGGGCAACTATGGCTACACCTTC CASSLWGNYGYTF
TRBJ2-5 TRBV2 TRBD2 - TGTGCCAGCAGTGAATCTGCTAGCGGGGTCCAAGAGACCCAGTACTTC CASSESASGVQETQYF
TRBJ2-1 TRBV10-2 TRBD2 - TGCGCCAGCAGTGAGGAGCGGGGGGTGTACAATGAGCAGTTCTTC CASSEERGVYNEQFF
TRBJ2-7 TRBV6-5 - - TGTGCCAGCAGCTCCAGGGCGTGGAGCTCCTACGAGCAGTACTTC CASSSRAWSSYEQYF
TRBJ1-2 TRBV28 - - TGTGCCAGCAGTCCACCGGACAGCCCAAGGGATGGCTACACCTTC CASSPPDSPRDGYTF
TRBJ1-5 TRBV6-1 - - TGTGCCAGCAGTGAACAAGTGGGAGGACGCTCCAATCAGCCCCAGCATTTT CASSEQVGGRSNQPQHF
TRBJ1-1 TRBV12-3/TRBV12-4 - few TGTGCCAGCAGTTTCCGGGAGCACACTGAAGCTTTCTTT CASSFREHTEAFF
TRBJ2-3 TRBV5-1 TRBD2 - TGCGCCAGCAGCTTGGCCGCGGCGGGGGGGAGAGATACGCAGTATTTT CASSLAAAGGRDTQYF
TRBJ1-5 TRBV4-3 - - TGCGCCAGCAGCCAAGTAAAGCACGGTAATCAGCCCCAGCATTTT CASSQVKHGNQPQHF
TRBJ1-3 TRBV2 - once TGTGCCAGCAGCCGGGACTCCAGCTCTGGAAACACCATATATTTT CASSRDSSSGNTIYF
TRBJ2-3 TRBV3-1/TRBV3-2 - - TGTGCCAGCAGCCAGTCCGGGGCGGGGGATACGCAGTATTTT CASSQSGAGDTQYF
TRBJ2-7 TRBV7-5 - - TGTGCCAGAACCTTAACTCCCTGGCGGGATTGCTACGAGCAGTACTTC CARTLTPWRDCYEQYF
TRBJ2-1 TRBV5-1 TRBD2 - TGCGCCAGCAGTGCTGGCGGAGTAGCGGGAGTGGAGGAGCAGTTCTTC CASSAGGVAGVEEQFF
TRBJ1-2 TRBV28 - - TGTGCCAGCAGTTTCGGATCTCAGCGCTATGGCTACACCTTC CASSFGSQRYGYTF
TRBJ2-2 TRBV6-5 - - TGTGCCAGCAGTGACTCCAGCACCGGGGAGCTGTTTTTT CASSDSSTGELFF
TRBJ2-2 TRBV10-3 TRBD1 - TGTGCCATCAGTGAACAGGGGGCCGGCACCGGGGAGCTGTTTTTT CAISEQGAGTGELFF
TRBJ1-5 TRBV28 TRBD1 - TGTGCCACCCAGACAGGGGCTCAGCCCCAGCATTTT CATQTGAQPQHF